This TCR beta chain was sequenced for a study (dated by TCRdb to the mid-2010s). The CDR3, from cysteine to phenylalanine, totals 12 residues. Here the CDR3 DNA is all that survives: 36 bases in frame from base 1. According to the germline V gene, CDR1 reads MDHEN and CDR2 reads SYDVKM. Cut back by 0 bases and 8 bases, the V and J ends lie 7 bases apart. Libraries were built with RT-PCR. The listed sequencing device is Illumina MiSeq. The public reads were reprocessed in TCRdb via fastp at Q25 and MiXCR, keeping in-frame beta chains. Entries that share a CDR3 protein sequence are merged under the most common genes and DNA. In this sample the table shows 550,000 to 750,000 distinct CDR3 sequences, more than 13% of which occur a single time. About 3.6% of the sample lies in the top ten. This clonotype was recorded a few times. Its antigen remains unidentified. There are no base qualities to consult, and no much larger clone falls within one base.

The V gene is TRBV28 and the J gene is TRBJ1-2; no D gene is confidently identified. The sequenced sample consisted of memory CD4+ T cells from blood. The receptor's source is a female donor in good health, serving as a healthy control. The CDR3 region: CASSLWPGGYTF. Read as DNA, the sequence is TGTGCCAGCAGTTTATGGCCGGGAGGCTACACCTTC.